This T cell receptor (beta chain) was found in a study of shared clonotypes between healthy human individuals. Study-wide findings and caveats: Around 5.4% of naive CD4 clonotypes were common to a handful of donors. Rarefaction curves obtained for sorted subsets showed sequencing incomplete despite large depth.

In the case of this clone: Its target is unknown.

Germline values: CDR1 SQVTM, CDR2 ANQGSEA. The CDR3 consists of 13 residues. Trimming removed 7 bases from V and 2 bases from J; junction bases left unmatched: 6. Authors' analysis steps: ImmunoSEQ yielded junction-only sequences lacking quality scores, so filtering differed. Data came from immunoSEQ multiplex PCR; TCRdb stores just in-frame clones and leaves some out. V and J calls and clone size follow that table, whereas D and trimming were derived from the DNA. The table shows about 2.3 million clones, with 85% to 95% occurring only once. This chain uses TRBV29-1 with TRBJ2-3, with TRBD2 identical over 7 bases. The receptor was isolated from a man aged 18 to 35 in good health. Some clones in this sample may be carry-over from other donors' samples. Sequencing was carried out using naive CD4+ T cells from PBMCs. As to subset: CD45RA+ positively selected. CDR3 bases: TGCAGCGCCGGCGGGGGACCCACAGATACGCAGTATTTT. Translated, it gives CSAGGGPTDTQYF.